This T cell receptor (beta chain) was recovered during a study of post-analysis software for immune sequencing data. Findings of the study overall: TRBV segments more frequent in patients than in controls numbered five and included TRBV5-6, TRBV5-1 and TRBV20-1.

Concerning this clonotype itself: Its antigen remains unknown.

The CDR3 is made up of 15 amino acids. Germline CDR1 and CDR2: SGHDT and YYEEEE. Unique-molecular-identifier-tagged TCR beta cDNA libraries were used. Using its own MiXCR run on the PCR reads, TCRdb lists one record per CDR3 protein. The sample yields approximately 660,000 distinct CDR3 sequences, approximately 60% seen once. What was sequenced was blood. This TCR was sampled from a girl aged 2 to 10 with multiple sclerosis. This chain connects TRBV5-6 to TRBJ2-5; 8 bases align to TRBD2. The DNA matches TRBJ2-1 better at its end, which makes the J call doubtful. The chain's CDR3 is CASIERGGGQETQFF. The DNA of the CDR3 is TGTGCCAGCATCGAACGGGGGGGAGGGCAAGAGACCCAGTTCTTC.